This section outlines one T cell receptor (beta chain) sequence together with its context. Per-base qualities were not stored, and no clone one base away is much larger. What this sample's time point label stands for: cells obtained before transplantation from donor or recipient. Mixed lymphocyte reactions plated around 200,000 CFSE-labeled pre-transplant responders with around 200,000 irradiated violet-dye-labeled stimulators and were cultured for roughly 6 days. Proliferating CD3+CD4+CFSE-low and CD3+CD8+CFSE-low responder cells were FACS-sorted on a BD Influx sorter after the mixed lymphocyte reaction. The V and J ends are trimmed by 7 bases and 0 bases, leaving 8 bases between them. The CDR3 sequence holds 13 residues, the cysteine and phenylalanine included. CDR3 DNA is the only sequence kept; it has 39 bases, read in frame from the first base. Taken from the germline V gene, the CDR1 and CDR2 loops are SGDLS and YYNGEE.

Receptors were amplified or captured by the immunoSEQ multiplex PCR assay. For most patients, genomic DNA was isolated using the Qiagen DNeasy Blood and Tissue Kit and was shipped frozen to Adaptive Biotechnologies for TCR sequencing. For most patients, high-throughput TCR-beta CDR3 sequencing of genomic DNA was performed by Adaptive Biotechnologies. Turning to the authors' computational methods: Adaptive's ImmunoSEQ software supplied the TCR sequencing data for around 19 patients, while MiXCR and VDJtools were used to process a few other patients. CD4 versus CD8 sorting errors were corrected by removing sequences found in both subsets at a frequency ratio below 5:1. CDR3 nucleotide sequences shared by donor and recipient were removed because the origin of these sequences could not be assigned. To be classed as alloreactive, a clone needed at least 2-fold expansion over unstimulated cells and a minimum CFSE-low frequency of 0.002% (template counts) or 0.001% (read counts). Clones detected in sequenced pre-transplant spleen, lymph node, or MLR CFSE-low populations of the donor or recipient were defined as mappable. The cumulative frequency of alloreactive clones was calculated as a percentage of all sequences, weighted by copy number. In its TCRdb copy, this immuneACCESS table keeps in-frame sequences only and misses some clones. Where compared with another copy, unresolved V genes explain less than half of these, and the others have no known cause. The DNA gave D and trimming, while V, J and clone size come from that table. For this sample the table gives roughly 5,200 clones, of which roughly a third were detected only once. The top ten clonotypes cover about 33% of the sample.

This sample was taken from a study of graft-versus-host responses after intestinal transplantation (dated by TCRdb to the early 2020s). The study in broad terms: The transplants that recipients got were multivisceral, liver-intestinal, or isolated intestinal. Rather than going through the commercial service, samples from a few later patients were sequenced in-house on an Illumina MiSeq and processed with MiXCR. Donor T cell macrochimerism was defined as a peak of at least 4% donor T cells among recipient peripheral blood mononuclear cells. After intestinal transplantation, graft-versus-host and host-versus-graft alloreactive T cell clones in the graft, circulation and bone marrow were tracked using bulk TCR-beta CDR3 sequencing. Every recipient was given anti-thymocyte globulin induction, followed by approximately three years of maintenance tacrolimus and steroids. The cohort enrolled about 23 intestinal transplant recipients, one of whom was a retransplant, and 3 patients without pretransplant specimens were excluded. Alloreactive clones were identified by sequencing pre-transplant mixed lymphocyte reaction products and comparing these products with unstimulated pre-transplant donor and recipient T cells. The study at large found these results: Patients with donor T cell macrochimerism had high GvH to HvG T cell clonal ratios in their allografts. GvH clones turned up in recipient bone marrow, with some appearing earlier in ileal mucosa or blood, a pattern consistent with an intestinal mucosal origin. Peak levels of circulating GvH clones were associated with declines in HvG clones early after transplant. The conclusions were limited by the relatively low number and heterogeneity of the intestinal transplant patients.

The sequence came from a human patient who received an intestinal transplant. This specimen consisted of alloreactive CD8+ T cells from a mixed lymphocyte reaction culture, obtained before intestinal transplant. The cell subset or site label on this specimen signifies: CFSE-low proliferating T cells sorted from roughly six-day pre-transplant mixed lymphocyte reaction (GvH or HvG direction). The V and J segments used are TRBV9 and TRBJ2-1; 6 matching bases give a weak D call of TRBD2. In nucleotides, the sequence is TGTGCCAGCGCGGAGGGCTCCTACAATGAGCAGTTCTTC. Translation gives CASAEGSYNEQFF.